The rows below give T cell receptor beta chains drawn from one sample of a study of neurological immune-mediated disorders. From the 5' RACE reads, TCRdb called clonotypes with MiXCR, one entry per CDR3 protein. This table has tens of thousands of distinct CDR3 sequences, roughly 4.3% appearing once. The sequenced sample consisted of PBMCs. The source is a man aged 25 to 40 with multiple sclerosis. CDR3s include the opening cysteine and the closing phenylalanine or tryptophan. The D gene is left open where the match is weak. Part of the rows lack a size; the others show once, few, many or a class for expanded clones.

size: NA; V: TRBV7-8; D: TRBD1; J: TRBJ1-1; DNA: TGTGCCAGCAGCCCCGGGACAGGGCACATGAACACTGAAGCTTTCTTT; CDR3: CASSPGTGHMNTEAFF
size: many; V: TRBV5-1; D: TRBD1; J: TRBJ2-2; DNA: TGCGCCAGCAGCCCAGGACAGGTTCAAGGCACCGGGGAGCTGTTTTTT; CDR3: CASSPGQVQGTGELFF
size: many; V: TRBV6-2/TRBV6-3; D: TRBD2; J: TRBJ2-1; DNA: TGTGCCACCGGACTAGTCAGATACAATGAGCAGTTCTTC; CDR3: CATGLVRYNEQFF
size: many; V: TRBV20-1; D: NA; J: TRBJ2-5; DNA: TGCAGTGCTTTAACACCGGGCGGCTGGGAGACCCAGTACTTC; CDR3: CSALTPGGWETQYF
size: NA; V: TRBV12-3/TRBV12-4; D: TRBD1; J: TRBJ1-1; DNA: TGTGCCAGCAGCAAGGACAGGTCCACTGAAGCTTTCTTT; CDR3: CASSKDRSTEAFF
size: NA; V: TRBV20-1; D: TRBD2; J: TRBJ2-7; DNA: TGCAGTGCTAGAGAGCGCCCTGGGACTAGCGGGGGGCCTAGCCTCTCCTACGAGCAGTACTTC; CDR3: CSARERPGTSGGPSLSYEQYF
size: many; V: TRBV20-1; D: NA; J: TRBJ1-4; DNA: TGCAGTGCTAGGGTCACACCAAGGGAAAAACTGTTTTTT; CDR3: CSARVTPREKLFF
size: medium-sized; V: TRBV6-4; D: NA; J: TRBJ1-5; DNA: TGTGCCAGCAGTGTGGGAGGAGACCCCAGTCAGCCCCAGCATTTT; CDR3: CASSVGGDPSQPQHF
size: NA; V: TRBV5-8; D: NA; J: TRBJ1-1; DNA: TGTGCCAGCAGCTGGAGGGGATCCGGAGAAGCTTTCTTT; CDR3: CASSWRGSGEAFF
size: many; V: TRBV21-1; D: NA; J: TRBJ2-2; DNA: TGTGCCAGCAGCTCCCACAGGGGTAACGCCACCGGGGAGCTGTTTTTT; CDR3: CASSSHRGNATGELFF
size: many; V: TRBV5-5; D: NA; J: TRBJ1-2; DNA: TGTGCCAGCAGCTTAGTTCGGGACTACTATGGCTACACCTTC; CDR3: CASSLVRDYYGYTF
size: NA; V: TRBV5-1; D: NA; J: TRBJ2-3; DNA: TGCGCCAGCAGCTTCGGACAGTTCACAGATACGCAGTATTTT; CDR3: CASSFGQFTDTQYF
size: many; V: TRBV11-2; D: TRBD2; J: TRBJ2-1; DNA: TGTGCCAGCAGCTTAGCGCTAGCGGGGGGTACGGAGCAGTTCTTC; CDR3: CASSLALAGGTEQFF
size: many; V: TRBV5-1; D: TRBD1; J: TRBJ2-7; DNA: TGCGCCAGCAGCTTGGTCGCCGGGACAGGGATAACCTACGAGCAGTACTTC; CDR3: CASSLVAGTGITYEQYF
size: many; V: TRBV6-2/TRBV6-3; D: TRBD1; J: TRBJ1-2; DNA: TGTGCCAGCAGTACGACAGGGGTCTATGGCTACACCTTC; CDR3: CASSTTGVYGYTF
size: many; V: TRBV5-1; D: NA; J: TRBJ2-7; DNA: TGCGCCAGCAGCTTGGGTAGGACGGAAACCTACGAGCAGTACTTC; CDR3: CASSLGRTETYEQYF
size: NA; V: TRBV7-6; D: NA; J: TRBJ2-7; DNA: TGTGCCAGCAGCTTAAGAAGGGGCTACGAGCAGTACTTC; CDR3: CASSLRRGYEQYF
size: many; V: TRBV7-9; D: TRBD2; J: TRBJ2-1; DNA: TGTGCCAGCAGCTTCGGGGGGGTAGGCTACAATGAGCAGTTCTTC; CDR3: CASSFGGVGYNEQFF
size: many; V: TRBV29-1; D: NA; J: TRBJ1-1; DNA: TGCAGCGTTGTAGGGAGCCAATTTGAAGCTTTCTTT; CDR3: CSVVGSQFEAFF
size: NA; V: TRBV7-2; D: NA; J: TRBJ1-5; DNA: TGTGCCAGCAGCTCCCCCGGGCCTGGGGGTCAGCCCCAGCATTTT; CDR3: CASSSPGPGGQPQHF
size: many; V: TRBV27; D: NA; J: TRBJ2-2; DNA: TGTGCCAGCAGTCGAGACAGGCCCAACGGGGAGCTGTTTTTT; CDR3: CASSRDRPNGELFF
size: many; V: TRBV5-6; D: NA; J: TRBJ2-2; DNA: TGTGCCAGCAGCTCGGACCCTACCCCCATCACCGGGGAGCTGTTTTTT; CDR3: CASSSDPTPITGELFF
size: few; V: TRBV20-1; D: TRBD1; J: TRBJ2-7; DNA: TGCAGTGCTAGAACCGGGACAGGGATCTACGAGCAGTACTTC; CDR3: CSARTGTGIYEQYF
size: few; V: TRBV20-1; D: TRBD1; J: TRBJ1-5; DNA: TGCAGTGCTAGCAAGCAGGGGGCTGGTCAGCCCCAGAATTTT; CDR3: CSASKQGAGQPQNF
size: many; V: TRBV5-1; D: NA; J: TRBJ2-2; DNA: TGCGCCAGCAGCTGGGACGGCGCCCCCGGGGAGCTGTTTTTT; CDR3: CASSWDGAPGELFF
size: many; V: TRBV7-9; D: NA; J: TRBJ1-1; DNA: TGTGCCAGCAGCTTAGGGAGGGGGTTTCAGGGTATGAACACTGAAGCTTTCTTT; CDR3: CASSLGRGFQGMNTEAFF
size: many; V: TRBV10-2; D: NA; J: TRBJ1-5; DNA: TGCGCCAGCGGGCCGGGCGGTCAGCCCCAGCATTTT; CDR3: CASGPGGQPQHF
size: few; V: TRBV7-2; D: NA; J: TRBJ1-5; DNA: TGTGCCAGCCGTTCAGGGGTGGGGCAGCCCCAGAATTTT; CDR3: CASRSGVGQPQNF
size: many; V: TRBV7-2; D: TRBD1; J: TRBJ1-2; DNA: TGTGCCAGCAGCTACGACAGGGGGGCTAGCTACACCTTC; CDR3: CASSYDRGASYTF
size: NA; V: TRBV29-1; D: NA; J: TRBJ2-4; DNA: TGCAGCGTTGAAGGGACATACAAAAACATTCAGTACTTC; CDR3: CSVEGTYKNIQYF
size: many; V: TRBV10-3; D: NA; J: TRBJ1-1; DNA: TGTGCCATCGGAAGAGAGAGCACTGAAGCTTTCTTT; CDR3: CAIGRESTEAFF
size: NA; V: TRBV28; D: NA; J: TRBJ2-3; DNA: TGTGCCAGCATCTCACTAGGGCCCCCCGATACGCAGTATTTT; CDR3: CASISLGPPDTQYF
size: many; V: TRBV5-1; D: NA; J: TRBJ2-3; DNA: TGCGCCAGCAGTTTCCCCACAGATACGCAGTATTTT; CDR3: CASSFPTDTQYF
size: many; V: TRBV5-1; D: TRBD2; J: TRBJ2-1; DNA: TGCGCCAGCAGCAGTTGGACTAGCGGGGGTGGAAATGAGCAGTTCTTC; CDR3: CASSSWTSGGGNEQFF
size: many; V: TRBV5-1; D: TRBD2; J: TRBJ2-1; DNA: TGCGCCAGCAGCTTCGCACTAGCGGGGGGGCCCTACAATGAGCAGTTCTTC; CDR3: CASSFALAGGPYNEQFF
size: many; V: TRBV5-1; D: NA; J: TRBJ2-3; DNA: TGCGCCAGCAGCGAGGACAGAAGCACAGATACGCAGTATTTT; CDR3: CASSEDRSTDTQYF
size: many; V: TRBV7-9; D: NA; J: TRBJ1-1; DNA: TGTGCCAGCAGCCTACGAACCTCTCCCCCTGAAGCTTTCTTT; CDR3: CASSLRTSPPEAFF
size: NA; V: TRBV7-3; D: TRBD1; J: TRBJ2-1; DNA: TGTGCCAGCACCGACAGGGGTGACAATGAGCAGTTCTTC; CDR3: CASTDRGDNEQFF
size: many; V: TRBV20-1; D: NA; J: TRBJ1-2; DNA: TGCAGTGCTGCACAGGCCTCGGGGAATGGCTACACCTTC; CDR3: CSAAQASGNGYTF
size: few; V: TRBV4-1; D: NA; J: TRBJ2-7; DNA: TGCGCCAGCAGCCAAGACAGGTCCTACGAGCAGTACTTC; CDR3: CASSQDRSYEQYF
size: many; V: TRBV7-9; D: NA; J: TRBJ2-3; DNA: TGTGCCAGCAGCTTCAAGCCGACAGCCACTAGCACAGATACGCAGTATTTT; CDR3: CASSFKPTATSTDTQYF
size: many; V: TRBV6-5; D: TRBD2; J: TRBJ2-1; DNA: TGTGCCAGCAGCTTACTAGCGGTTAATGAGCAGTTCTTC; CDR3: CASSLLAVNEQFF